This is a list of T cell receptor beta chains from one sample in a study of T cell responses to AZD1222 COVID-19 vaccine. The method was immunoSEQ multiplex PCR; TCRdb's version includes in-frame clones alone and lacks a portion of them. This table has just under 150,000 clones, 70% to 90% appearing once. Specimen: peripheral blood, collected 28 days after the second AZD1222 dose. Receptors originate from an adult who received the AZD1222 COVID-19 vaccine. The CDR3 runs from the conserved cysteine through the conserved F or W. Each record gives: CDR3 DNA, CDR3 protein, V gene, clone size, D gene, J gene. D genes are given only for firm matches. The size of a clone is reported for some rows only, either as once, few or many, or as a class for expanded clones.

DNA: TGTGCCAGCAGCTCCTTAAGCGACAATGAGCAGTTCTTC; CDR3: CASSSLSDNEQFF; V: TRBV11-3; size: few; D: .; J: TRBJ2-1
DNA: TGTGCCAGCACCCTAGTTGGCGCCAGCTATTATAGCAATCAGCCCCAGCATTTT; CDR3: CASTLVGASYYSNQPQHF; V: TRBV28; size: .; D: .; J: TRBJ1-5
DNA: TGTGCCAGCAGCGCGGGCCCCGGGACTCATAATGAAAAACTGTTTTTT; CDR3: CASSAGPGTHNEKLFF; V: TRBV6-4; size: once; D: .; J: TRBJ1-4
DNA: TGTGCCAGCAGCCCGGACCTCTACGAGCAGTACTTC; CDR3: CASSPDLYEQYF; V: TRBV5-5; size: .; D: .; J: TRBJ2-7
DNA: TGTGCCATCAGTATCGGCCCAGACCTTAACTATGGCTACACCTTC; CDR3: CAISIGPDLNYGYTF; V: TRBV10-3; size: once; D: .; J: TRBJ1-2
DNA: TGTGCCTGGAGTCAGGACAATAGCAATCAGCCCCAGCATTTT; CDR3: CAWSQDNSNQPQHF; V: TRBV30; size: .; D: .; J: TRBJ1-5
DNA: TGTGCCAGCAGCCGGACCTACGAGCAGTACTTC; CDR3: CASSRTYEQYF; V: TRBV7-9; size: .; D: .; J: TRBJ2-7
DNA: TGTGCCACCAGTGACCCGAGCTCCTACAATGAGCAGTTCTTC; CDR3: CATSDPSSYNEQFF; V: TRBV24-1; size: .; D: .; J: TRBJ2-1
DNA: TGTGCCACCACCCTGACTAGCGGTGCCTACAATGAGCAGTTCTTC; CDR3: CATTLTSGAYNEQFF; V: TRBV24-1; size: .; D: TRBD2; J: TRBJ2-1
DNA: TGTGCCAGCAGCCCGGATGCGCGGGTTAGCACAGATACGCAGTATTTT; CDR3: CASSPDARVSTDTQYF; V: TRBV9; size: .; D: .; J: TRBJ2-3
DNA: TGTGCCAGCAGCTACCGGGACAGCTTCACTGAAGCTTTCTTT; CDR3: CASSYRDSFTEAFF; V: TRBV7-9; size: once; D: TRBD1; J: TRBJ1-1
DNA: TGTGCCAGCAGTTGGGGGGGGGAAGTGGATACGCAGTATTTT; CDR3: CASSWGGEVDTQYF; V: TRBV27; size: .; D: TRBD2; J: TRBJ2-3
DNA: TGTGCCTGGACACCCCGGGACTACTTGGGGGGAAACATTCAGTACTTC; CDR3: CAWTPRDYLGGNIQYF; V: TRBV30; size: .; D: TRBD2; J: TRBJ2-4
DNA: TGTGCCAGCAGCAAGGGGGGACAAGAGACCCAGTACTTC; CDR3: CASSKGGQETQYF; V: TRBV7-2; size: .; D: .; J: TRBJ2-5
DNA: TGTGCCAGCTCACCACAGGGACTGAACACTGAAGCTTTCTTT; CDR3: CASSPQGLNTEAFF; V: TRBV18; size: .; D: .; J: TRBJ1-1
DNA: TGTGCCAGCAGCAACCGGGACAGGGGGCAGCCCCAGCATTTT; CDR3: CASSNRDRGQPQHF; V: TRBV7-2; size: .; D: TRBD1; J: TRBJ1-5
DNA: TGTGCCAGCAGCATACTCGGGACAGGGGGGATCGGCTACACCTTC; CDR3: CASSILGTGGIGYTF; V: TRBV5-6; size: .; D: TRBD1; J: TRBJ1-2
DNA: TGTGCCAGCACCAAGGGACCGCGCGAGACCCAGTACTTC; CDR3: CASTKGPRETQYF; V: TRBV27; size: .; D: .; J: TRBJ2-5
DNA: TGCGCCAGCAGCTTGGGAGGAACAGGATCCAATTCACCCCTCCACTTT; CDR3: CASSLGGTGSNSPLHF; V: TRBV5-1; size: .; D: .; J: TRBJ1-6
DNA: TGCGCCAGCAGCTTGGACAGCAATCAGCCCCAGCATTTT; CDR3: CASSLDSNQPQHF; V: TRBV5-1; size: .; D: .; J: TRBJ1-5
DNA: TGTGCCAGCTCACCACTTCAGGGTGCCGGGGAGCTGTTTTTT; CDR3: CASSPLQGAGELFF; V: TRBV18; size: .; D: .; J: TRBJ2-2
DNA: TGTGCCAGCAGCCAAGGGTTAACTAGCGGGAGAGGCAGGGAGCAGTTCTTC; CDR3: CASSQGLTSGRGREQFF; V: TRBV3-1/TRBV3-2; size: .; D: TRBD2; J: TRBJ2-1
DNA: TGTGCCAGCAGTTACTCGATAGGGGATAGCAATCAGCCCCAGCATTTT; CDR3: CASSYSIGDSNQPQHF; V: TRBV6-2/TRBV6-3; size: .; D: .; J: TRBJ1-5
DNA: TGCAGCCTTGGTGGGGCGGGCCCTAGCACAGATACGCAGTATTTT; CDR3: CSLGGAGPSTDTQYF; V: TRBV29-1; size: .; D: .; J: TRBJ2-3
DNA: TGTGCCAGCAGCTCACCCAGTCGGGACGAGCAGTACTTC; CDR3: CASSSPSRDEQYF; V: TRBV13; size: .; D: .; J: TRBJ2-7
DNA: TGTGCCAGCAGTGAAACCGGTAGGGGCAGCTATGGCTACACCTTC; CDR3: CASSETGRGSYGYTF; V: TRBV2; size: .; D: .; J: TRBJ1-2
DNA: TGTGCCTGGGGGGGTCGTCTGGGGACTGAAGCTTTCTTT; CDR3: CAWGGRLGTEAFF; V: TRBV30; size: .; D: .; J: TRBJ1-1
DNA: TGTGCCAGTAGTACGGCTAGCGGGAGCAATGAGCAGTTCTTC; CDR3: CASSTASGSNEQFF; V: TRBV19; size: .; D: TRBD2; J: TRBJ2-1
DNA: TGTGCCAGCATGGGGTTCTTGCACGAGCAGTACTTC; CDR3: CASMGFLHEQYF; V: TRBV27; size: .; D: .; J: TRBJ2-7
DNA: TGTGCCAGCAGTTTTGACCGAAACACCATATATTTT; CDR3: CASSFDRNTIYF; V: TRBV6-5; size: .; D: .; J: TRBJ1-3
DNA: TGCGCCAGCAGCGGGGTCGTGGGGAGCGGCACAGATACGCAGTATTTT; CDR3: CASSGVVGSGTDTQYF; V: TRBV5-1; size: .; D: .; J: TRBJ2-3
DNA: TGTGCCAGCAGCCAAGGGGCCTCTGGAAACACCATATATTTT; CDR3: CASSQGASGNTIYF; V: TRBV3-1/TRBV3-2; size: .; D: .; J: TRBJ1-3
DNA: TGTGCCAGCAGGCCGGGACAGGGGTTTACTGAAGCTTTCTTT; CDR3: CASRPGQGFTEAFF; V: TRBV6-6; size: .; D: TRBD1; J: TRBJ1-1
DNA: TGTGCCAGCAGCCACCCGGAGGACAATGAGCAGTTCTTC; CDR3: CASSHPEDNEQFF; V: TRBV4-2; size: .; D: .; J: TRBJ2-1
DNA: TGTGCCAGCAGCTTAGTAGCACCGACAGGGGGGGCTTTCTTT; CDR3: CASSLVAPTGGAFF; V: TRBV7-8; size: .; D: TRBD1; J: TRBJ1-1
DNA: TGTGCCAGCAGCGCCCGGGACAGGGGGACTGAAGCTTTCTTT; CDR3: CASSARDRGTEAFF; V: TRBV3-1/TRBV3-2; size: .; D: TRBD1; J: TRBJ1-1
DNA: TGTGCCAGCAGTTACCAGGGACAGTGGAACACTGAAGCTTTCTTT; CDR3: CASSYQGQWNTEAFF; V: TRBV6-5; size: .; D: TRBD1; J: TRBJ1-1
DNA: TGCGCCAGCAGCTTGGATCCCGGTCCCTACGAGCAGTACTTC; CDR3: CASSLDPGPYEQYF; V: TRBV5-1; size: once; D: .; J: TRBJ2-7
DNA: TGTGCCAGCAGCCTCGACGGGAGCACTGAAGCTTTCTTT; CDR3: CASSLDGSTEAFF; V: TRBV11-2; size: .; D: .; J: TRBJ1-1
DNA: TGTGCCAGCAGTGCCCGACTAGCGGGAGCCAAAAACATTCAGTACTTC; CDR3: CASSARLAGAKNIQYF; V: TRBV7-2; size: .; D: TRBD2; J: TRBJ2-4
DNA: TGCGCCAGCAGAAGGGACTCCGCGAACACCGGGGAGCTGTTTTTT; CDR3: CASRRDSANTGELFF; V: TRBV5-1; size: .; D: .; J: TRBJ2-2
DNA: TGTGCCAGCAGTGCTGCTGGGGGCGCAGAAAAACTGTTTTTT; CDR3: CASSAAGGAEKLFF; V: TRBV25-1; size: .; D: .; J: TRBJ1-4
DNA: TGCGCCAGCAGTGACTATGAAACGAAACAGCCCCAGCATTTT; CDR3: CASSDYETKQPQHF; V: TRBV10-2; size: .; D: .; J: TRBJ1-5
DNA: TGTGCCAGCAGCTTGGGACTAGCGGGGCCAGATACGCAGTATTTT; CDR3: CASSLGLAGPDTQYF; V: TRBV5-8; size: .; D: TRBD2; J: TRBJ2-3
DNA: TGTGCCAGCAGTTTATACGGGAGGAACACTGAAGCTTTCTTT; CDR3: CASSLYGRNTEAFF; V: TRBV27; size: .; D: .; J: TRBJ1-1
DNA: TGTGCCAGCAGCTTTGGGAGCTCCTATAATTCACCCCTCCACTTT; CDR3: CASSFGSSYNSPLHF; V: TRBV13; size: .; D: .; J: TRBJ1-6
DNA: TGTGCCAGCAGTTTAGTCCTAACAGGAAACTATGGCTACACCTTC; CDR3: CASSLVLTGNYGYTF; V: TRBV28; size: .; D: .; J: TRBJ1-2
DNA: TGCGCCAGCAGCTTGACTAGCGGGAGTGAGACCCAGTACTTC; CDR3: CASSLTSGSETQYF; V: TRBV5-1; size: .; D: TRBD2; J: TRBJ2-5
DNA: TGTGCCAGCAGCTTGGGCAGCTCCTCCTACACCTTC; CDR3: CASSLGSSSYTF; V: TRBV7-2; size: .; D: .; J: TRBJ1-2
DNA: TGTGCCAGCAATATCCTGGGGGGGGACGGGTACATTCAGTACTTC; CDR3: CASNILGGDGYIQYF; V: TRBV28; size: .; D: TRBD2; J: TRBJ2-4